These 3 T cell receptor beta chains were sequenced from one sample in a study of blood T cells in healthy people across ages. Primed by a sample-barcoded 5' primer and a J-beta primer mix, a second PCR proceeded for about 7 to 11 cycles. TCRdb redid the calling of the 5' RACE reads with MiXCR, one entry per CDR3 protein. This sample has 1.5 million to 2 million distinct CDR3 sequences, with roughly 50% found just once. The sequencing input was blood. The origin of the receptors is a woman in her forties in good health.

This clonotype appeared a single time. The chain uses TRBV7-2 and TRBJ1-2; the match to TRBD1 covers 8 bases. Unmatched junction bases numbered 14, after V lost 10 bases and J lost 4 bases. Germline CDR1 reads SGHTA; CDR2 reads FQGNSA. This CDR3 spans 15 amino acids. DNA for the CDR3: TGTGCCACAAGCTTAAGCCAGGGGGCCACCTATGGCTACACCTTC. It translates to CATSLSQGATYGYTF.

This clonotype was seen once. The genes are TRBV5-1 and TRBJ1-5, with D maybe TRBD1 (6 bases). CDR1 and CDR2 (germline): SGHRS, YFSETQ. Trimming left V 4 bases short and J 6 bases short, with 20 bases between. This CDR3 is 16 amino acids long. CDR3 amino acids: CASSRYPGEVGQPQHF. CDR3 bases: TGCGCCAGCAGCCGATATCCAGGGGAGGTTGGTCAGCCCCAGCATTTT.

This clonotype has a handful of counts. The CDR3 is CASTDRLAETQYF. The CDR3 DNA is TGTGCCAGCACGGACAGGCTCGCGGAGACCCAGTACTTC. The V call is TRBV11-1, the J call TRBJ2-5, with 7 bases that match TRBD1. Germline V lookup: CDR1 SGHAT, CDR2 FQDESV (reference sequence). The CDR3 extends over 13 amino acids. Trimming at V came to 7 bases and at J to 5 bases, leaving 7 bases not matched to a gene.